This TCR beta chain was identified in a study of CD8+CD57+ T cells in acquired aplastic anemia. Study summary: Each DNA sample taken from sorted CD4+ and CD8+ cells came to about 3.4 ug on average. General study findings and limits: Found in both controls and patients were around 30 CD8+ CDR3 sequences.

Patients picked for sequencing had shown CD8+CD57+ cell expansion detected by flow cytometry. Every patient was diagnosed with severe acquired aplastic anemia. Patients were untreated when blood was sampled. Genomic DNA templated the TCR beta VDJ and CDR3 profiling. TCRdb called the reads again in MiXCR, with one record for every CDR3 protein. The sample lists more than 45,000 distinct CDR3 sequences, roughly three fifths occurring once. The sample holds many counts of this clonotype. What it binds is unknown. Germline loops: CDR1 LGHNT, CDR2 FRNRAP. Between the trimmed V and J ends, which lost 7 bases and 0 bases, there was a span of 8 bases. The CDR3 consists of 13 residues.

The sample consisted of sorted CD4+, CD8+, or CD8+CD57+ T cells (not recorded which) from PBMCs. The rearrangement joins TRBV12-5 to TRBJ2-3, with D uncertain. This clonotype was obtained from a human donor with aplastic anemia. CDR3 DNA sequence: TGTGCTAGTGTAGACTCTAGCACAGATACGCAGTATTTT. Translated: CASVDSSTDTQYF.